This TCR beta chain originates from a study of regulatory T cells in long-lasting Graves disease. This clonotype has ten or more counts. Germline V gives CDR1 SGHRS, CDR2 YFSETQ. The CDR3 has 15 residues. The time point was: newly diagnosed GD, antithyroid drugs for less than 3 months. Isolated PBMC RNA provided the starting material for the TCR library. Criteria from the American Thyroid Association guidelines were applied to diagnose Graves' disease. Construction of TCR beta libraries relied on iRepertoire HTBI primers and on Arm-PCR targeting CDR3 regions. Each CDR3 protein gets one entry after TCRdb re-called the multiplex PCR reads with MiXCR. The sample yields some 500,000 distinct CDR3 sequences, approximately 13% seen once. These data are also associated with another study on T cells in Graves' hyperthyroidism and ophthalmopathy.

This chain uses TRBV5-1 with TRBJ2-1; 7 bases line up with TRBD2. The DNA end is a closer match to TRBJ2-5, so the J assignment may be wrong. The input for sequencing was peripheral blood mononuclear cells (PBMCs), taken at new diagnosis, from a patient treated with antithyroid drugs. The source of this sequence is a man between 25 and 39 years old with Graves disease. The CDR3 sequence: CASSSGGGLQETQYF. The CDR3 DNA sequence: TGCGCCAGCAGCTCGGGGGGAGGCCTACAAGAGACCCAGTACTTC.